Presented here are 3 T cell receptor beta chains from one specimen sequenced in a study of cytomegalovirus exposure and HLA in healthy donors. In the PCR, 60 Vbeta and 13 Jbeta primers were used. Method: immunoSEQ multiplex PCR; TCRdb's copy keeps in-frame clones and lacks some. The sample has 270,000 or so clones, approximately 90% seen once. The sequencing input was PBMCs. All receptors come from a man aged 40-49 years in good health and CMV-seropositive.

This chain links TRBV4-2 with TRBJ2-7; 12 bases align to TRBD2. CDR3 length: 17 residues. V shed 0 bases and J 2 bases; nucleotides not matched to a gene: 5. Germline CDR1 LGHNA, CDR2 YNFKEQ. CDR3 residues: CASSQEVSSGRAYEQYF. The CDR3 DNA follows: TGTGCCAGCAGCCAAGAGGTTTCTAGCGGGAGGGCCTACGAGCAGTACTTC.

The gene calls are TRBV29-1 and TRBJ2-7; possibly TRBD1 for D (6 bases). Germline V gives CDR1 SQVTM, CDR2 ANQGSEA. The V gene lost 6 bases and the J gene lost 0 bases, with 12 bases spanning the gap. This CDR3 comprises 13 residues. In nucleotides, the CDR3 is TGCAGCGTCTTCCAGGGGAGCTCCTACGAGCAGTACTTC. This encodes CSVFQGSSYEQYF.

The chain couples TRBV28 to TRBJ1-5; D is unclear. Germline lookup yields CDR1 MDHEN and CDR2 SYDVKM. The CDR3 contains 15 residues. V shed 5 bases and J shed 0 bases, with 11 bases lying between them. In DNA, the CDR3 is TGTGCCAGCAGTCGAGGGTCTAGTAGCAATCAGCCCCAGCATTTT. Its translation is CASSRGSSSNQPQHF.